The 17 T cell receptor beta chains reported below all come from one sample, sequenced in a study of T-cell reconstitution after alpha-beta-depleted transplantation in children listed by TCRdb under 2016. The protocol used for the library was PCR. Sequencing relied on an Illumina HiSeq 2500. TCR library preparation used molecular barcoding, with unique molecular identifiers applied to normalize quantification of the TCRbeta repertoire. The public sequencing data were trimmed at Q25 with fastp and processed into clonotypes with MiXCR by TCRdb, which kept only in-frame beta chains. Every CDR3 protein is listed once, alongside the most common genes and DNA of its rows. This sample gives around 450,000 distinct CDR3 sequences in total; 10% of them show up just once. The leading ten clones occupy 2% to 2.5% of the sample. Sample treatment or condition, as interpreted from the label and publication: allogeneic hematopoietic cell transplantation with graft depleted of TCRalphabeta T cells and CD19 B cells.

The specimen was PBMCs, collected before TCRalphabeta/CD19-depleted stem cell transplant. The receptors were gathered from a child aged 2-15 years with inherited bone marrow failure, due to receive a stem cell transplant.

This clonotype was observed once. This may stem from a read error, because a much larger clone lies one nucleotide away. The genes are TRBV5-1 and TRBJ2-1, with D unresolved. This CDR3 has 15 residues. CDR1 and CDR2 from the germline V gene are SGHRS and YFSETQ. CDR3 coding DNA: TGCGCCAGCACAAATACCGTAAGCTCCTACAATGAGCAGTCCTTC. Translation: CASTNTVSSYNEQSF.

The chain uses TRBV30 and TRBJ2-2; unclear D gene. CDR1 is GTSNPN, CDR2 SVGIG, per germline (reference sequence). Deletions cut 0 bases from V and 6 bases from J, with 5 bases between. The CDR3 covers 12 residues. CDR3 DNA sequence: TGTGCCTGGAGTGTAAATTCCGGGGAGCTGTTTTTT. It translates to CAWSVNSGELFF.

This clonotype came up many times. This chain connects TRBV15 to TRBJ2-5; D possibly corresponds to TRBD1 (6 bases). This CDR3 comprises 15 residues. Germline V gene lookup returns CDR1 LNHNV and CDR2 YYDKDF (reference sequence). The V end lost 1 base, the J end lost 5 bases, and 14 bases lay between the germline ends. The CDR3 loop is CATSRGRGWSETQYF. The CDR3 DNA reads as TGTGCCACCAGCAGAGGCAGGGGCTGGTCGGAGACCCAGTACTTC.

A word on this clonotype: This may stem from a read error, because a much larger clone lies one nucleotide away. V and J are TRBV4-3 and TRBJ2-1, with D tentatively TRBD1 or TRBD2 (5 bases each). The CDR3 totals 17 residues. Germline V gene lookup returns CDR1 LGHNA and CDR2 YSLEER. Deletions cut 1 base from V and 3 bases from J, with 16 bases between. CDR3 in DNA: TGCGCCAGCAGCCAAGTGGCTGGGGACGGGATCTACAATGAGCAGTTCTTC. Translation gives CASSQVAGDGIYNEQFF.

The chain links TRBV19 to TRBJ2-6; the D gene is possibly TRBD1 (6 bases). The CDR3 covers 16 residues. Looked up from germline, CDR1 is LNHDA and CDR2 is SQIVND (reference sequence). V lost 7 bases and J lost 0, with 13 bases in between. CDR3 sequence (DNA): TGTGCCAGTACGAGGGACAAACACTCTGGGGCCAACGTCCTGACTTTC. Translated: CASTRDKHSGANVLTF.

The rearrangement uses TRBV30 and TRBJ2-5; 9 bases line up with TRBD1. This CDR3 has 15 residues. With 0 bases clipped from V and 5 bases from J, the junction kept 7 bases outside the gene matches. Germline lookup yields CDR1 GTSNPN and CDR2 SVGIG (reference sequence). The CDR3 coding sequence is TGTGCCTGGAGTGTAGGGGGACAGGGTATTGAGACCCAGTACTTC. This sequence encodes CAWSVGGQGIETQYF.

This clonotype was seen ten or more times. The J gene is TRBJ2-5, the V gene TRBV4-3; 7 nucleotides agree with TRBD1. With 4 bases clipped from V and 3 bases from J, the junction kept 11 bases outside the gene matches. The CDR3 runs 16 residues. Germline lookup yields CDR1 LGHNA and CDR2 YSLEER. The CDR3 bases are TGCGCCAGCAGCCCCAAGGCTACAGGGGAGAAAGAGACCCAGTACTTC. Its protein is CASSPKATGEKETQYF.

This clonotype was seen at least ten times. This chain's CDR3 is CASSLAPQREWLGNEQFF. Written as DNA, the CDR3 is TGCGCCAGCAGCTTGGCTCCTCAGCGGGAGTGGCTCGGGAATGAGCAGTTCTTC. This chain links TRBV5-1 with TRBJ2-1; 8 bases are a match to TRBD2. V lost 0 bases, J lost 7 bases, and 15 bases stayed unmatched. The CDR3 is made up of 18 amino acids. The germline CDR1 and CDR2 sequences are SGHRS and YFSETQ.

This clonotype was recorded many times. The chain combines TRBV7-8 with TRBJ2-7, with 7 bases that match TRBD2. Germline values: CDR1 SGHVS, CDR2 FQNEAQ. The CDR3 sequence is 14 residues long. The V segment lost 5 bases and the J segment 0 bases; nucleotides outside the gene matches: 4. CDR3 in amino acids: CASSPRDYSYEQYF. CDR3 DNA sequence: TGTGCCAGCAGCCCACGGGACTACTCCTACGAGCAGTACTTC.

There are many counts of this clonotype. V gene TRBV4-3 combines with J gene TRBJ2-1; 9 nucleotides align to TRBD1. V lost 1 base and J lost 3; bases outside the gene matches: 7. Germline V gene sequence: CDR1 LGHNA, CDR2 YSLEER. The CDR3 totals 17 residues. The CDR3 spells CASSQGKPGQGYNEQFF. CDR3 DNA sequence: TGCGCCAGCAGCCAAGGAAAACCGGGACAGGGCTACAATGAGCAGTTCTTC.

This clonotype was observed a few times. This sequence joins TRBV30 and TRBJ1-3; 7 bases are a match to TRBD1. Germline V gene sequence: CDR1 GTSNPN, CDR2 SVGIG (reference sequence). The CDR3 extends over 13 amino acids. Losses at the gene ends were 0 bases for V and 5 bases for J; bases not matched to a gene: 1. Written as DNA, the CDR3 is TGTGCCTGGAGTGTGACAGGGAGAAACACCATATATTTT. It is translated as CAWSVTGRNTIYF.

This clonotype has at least ten counts. This chain links TRBV7-2 with TRBJ1-1; D not certain. Trimming stripped 1 base from V and 3 bases from J, with 9 bases between. CDR3 length: 14 amino acids. Germline CDR1 reads SGHTA; CDR2 reads FQGNSA. CDR3 amino acids: CASSLEVPYTEAFF. Written as DNA, the CDR3 is TGTGCCAGCAGCTTAGAGGTCCCGTACACTGAAGCTTTCTTT.

The chain employs TRBV10-3 and TRBJ2-1, with D possibly TRBD2 on 5 matching bases. Between the trimmed V and J ends, which lost 3 bases and 5 bases, there was a span of 14 bases. This CDR3 spans 15 amino acids. Germline assignment: CDR1 ENHRY and CDR2 SYGVKD. CDR3 coding DNA: TGTGCCATCAGTGAAAGCCAAAGGGAGAACAATGAGCAGTTCTTC. This gives the protein CAISESQRENNEQFF.

The table lists this clonotype with many counts. The chain is built from TRBV28 and TRBJ2-1; no clear D gene. This CDR3 has 13 residues. Germline V gives CDR1 MDHEN, CDR2 SYDVKM. V shed 3 bases and J shed 4 bases, with 7 bases lying between them. The CDR3 DNA sequence: TGTGCCAGCAGTTTCGTTAGTTACAATGAGCAGTTCTTC. Its translation: CASSFVSYNEQFF.

This clonotype was seen at least ten times. The limits of the CDR3 on the DNA are not certain, so only TCRdb's listed CDR3 is given. The chain carries TRBV21-1 and TRBJ2-7; the DNA was not used to check the table's D call, TRBD2. TRBV21-1 represents a pseudogene. The CDR3 spans 18 residues, counting both ends. CDR3 region: CASSKVKWASGAFYEQYF.

This clonotype was seen ten or more times. The V call is TRBV7-9, the J call TRBJ1-4; TRBD1 matches at 9 bases. Germline V CDR1 and CDR2: SEHNR, FQNEAQ (reference sequence). Trimming took 5 bases from V and 8 from J; bases not matched to a gene: 6. The CDR3 runs to 14 residues. This CDR3 reads CASSTWDRAEKLFF. CDR3 coding DNA: TGTGCCAGCAGCACCTGGGACAGGGCCGAAAAACTGTTTTTT. The complete variable domain, with remaining parts taken from reference TRBV7-9 and TRBJ1-4, reads DTGVSQNPRHKITKRGQNVTFRCDPISEHNRLYWYRQTLGQGPEFLTYFQNEAQLEKSRLLSDRFSAERPKGSFSTLEIQRTEQGDSAMYLCASSTWDRAEKLFFGSGTQLSVL.

The sample holds many counts of this clonotype. The chain links TRBV24-1 to TRBJ2-5; unclear D gene. This CDR3 has 16 amino acids. Per the germline V gene, CDR1 is KGHDR and CDR2 is SFDVKD. V shed 0 bases and J shed 1 base, with 11 bases lying between them. Written as DNA, the CDR3 is TGTGCCACCAGTGATTTGGGGATCGGGTTCCAAGAGACCCAGTACTTC. Its protein is CATSDLGIGFQETQYF.